This T cell receptor (beta chain) was documented in a study of T-cell memory formation after mild COVID-19. About the research overall: The TCR clusters were mostly specific to one donor.

The CDR3 covers 16 residues. Trimming took off 5 bases at V and 0 bases at J, with 14 bases between the two ends. CDR1 is SGHVS, CDR2 FQNEAQ, per germline. Regarding this clonotype: Its antigen is unidentified.

Study results and caveats: Clones that contracted from day 15 to 85 had balanced CD4/CD8; later expanders were CD4+ biased. Some clones that responded were present in memory (sampled pre-infection), which suggests cross-reactive memory joined.

With constant-segment primers, 5'RACE yielded cDNA libraries of TCR alpha and TCR beta that carried sample barcodes and UMIs. TCRdb called the 5' RACE reads again in MiXCR, with one record for every CDR3 protein. The sample includes about 180,000 distinct CDR3 sequences, about 18% of them seen just once. The sequence was collected from a man aged 18 to 30 who had mild COVID-19 (a few samples of this study predate the infection). Cell type and time point are not known. The genes are TRBV7-8 and TRBJ1-5, with D possibly matching TRBD1 (6 bases). Sequencing was done on a sample of PBMCs or a T cell subset sorted from them (not recorded which). CDR3 region: CASSAYRVPSNQPQHF. Written as DNA, the CDR3 is TGTGCCAGCAGCGCGTACAGGGTACCTAGCAATCAGCCCCAGCATTTT.